This T cell receptor (beta chain) stems from a study of T cells after yellow fever vaccination. Study context: Those fractions that held only low numbers of cells were prepared using the SMART-Seq v4 Ultra Low Input RNA kit. Study-level findings and limits: The booster saw the reappearance of most primary-vaccination clones (approximately 97% CD4, less than 90% CD8). When the response was secondary, it was weaker but reached its peak faster, day 5 versus 15. Abundant clonotypes from the bulk population could get into FACS-sorted repertoires as contaminants.

In this sample, this clonotype turned up a few times. Antigen: not known. The V and J ends lost 4 bases and 1 base, in that order; junction bases with no gene match: 5. The CDR3 has 14 residues. Germline CDR1 and CDR2: SGHRS and YFSETQ. TCRdb processed the 5' RACE reads anew with MiXCR; each CDR3 protein has one entry. The table shows 620,000 or so distinct CDR3 sequences, with about a sixth occurring only once. Source: PBMCs, taken 5 days after the first yellow fever vaccination. The source is a young man who received the YFV17D yellow fever vaccine. This chain links TRBV5-1 with TRBJ2-7, with 7 bases matching TRBD2. CDR3 sequence: CASSPYGGSYEQYF. CDR3 DNA: TGCGCCAGCAGCCCATACGGGGGGTCCTACGAGCAGTACTTC.